The 14 T cell receptor beta chains reported below all come from one sample, sequenced in a study of blood T cell repertoires in COVID-19 (TCRdb year 2020). Library generation was performed with the immunoSEQ multiplex PCR assay. Here the immuneACCESS table is served through TCRdb, limited to in-frame sequences with V and J called. Missing clones are a known gap in these copies; in checked studies unresolved V genes cover under half, and the rest lacks a known reason. For this sample the table gives some 250,000 clones, of which 88% were detected only once. Clones ranked in the top ten supply about 0.74% of the sample. Sequencing was done on a sample of peripheral blood. The receptors come from a woman aged 25 to 39 with acute or convalescent COVID-19.

The chain employs TRBV9 and TRBJ2-1; D is perhaps TRBD2 (6 bases). Trimming pared 2 bases from V and 2 bases from J, leaving 11 bases between. This CDR3 has 15 amino acids. Per the germline V gene, CDR1 is SGDLS and CDR2 is YYNGEE. The CDR3 reads CASSVLASTYNEQFF. CDR3 bases: TGTGCCAGCAGCGTTCTAGCGTCGACCTACAATGAGCAGTTCTTC.

The V call is TRBV18, the J call TRBJ2-7, with 8 bases lining up with TRBD2. CDR1 and CDR2 from the germline V gene are KGHSH and LQKENI. Germline trimming cut 1 base from V and 0 bases from J; bases unmatched to any gene: 8. This CDR3 has 17 residues. CDR3 bases: TGTGCCAGCTCACCACGGTCTGGCGGGAGGAACTCCTACGAGCAGTACTTC. It yields the protein CASSPRSGGRNSYEQYF.

The chain couples TRBV6-1 to TRBJ2-6, with 7 bases identical to TRBD2. The V gene's germline CDR1 is MNHNS and CDR2 SASEGT. V was clipped by 3 bases and J by 0 bases; unmatched bases: 5. The CDR3 loop spans 17 amino acids. The chain's CDR3 is CASSERELRSGANVLTF. DNA of the CDR3: TGTGCCAGCAGTGAGCGGGAGTTGCGCTCTGGGGCCAACGTCCTGACTTTC.

This clone is a singleton in its sample. The rearrangement uses TRBV18 and TRBJ1-2; 7 bases match TRBD1. Germline trimming cut 4 bases from V and 1 base from J; bases unmatched to any gene: 3. The CDR3 is 14 residues long. The germline gives CDR1 KGHSH, CDR2 LQKENI. The CDR3 DNA is TGTGCCAGCTCACAGGGACAGCTTAACTATGGCTACACCTTC. Translated: CASSQGQLNYGYTF.

The V call is TRBV19, the J call TRBJ2-5; the D gene is possibly TRBD1 (5 bases). V shed 4 bases and J shed 4 bases, with 13 bases lying between them. Germline V lookup: CDR1 LNHDA, CDR2 SQIVND (reference sequence). This CDR3 region has 14 residues. This CDR3 reads CASSRGRALETQYF. For the CDR3, the DNA is TGTGCCAGTAGTAGGGGCAGAGCCTTAGAGACCCAGTACTTC.

This chain links TRBV4-3 with TRBJ2-7; TRBD2 might be the D (6 bases). Trimming left V 0 bases short and J 3 bases short, with 9 bases between. The CDR3 loop spans 14 amino acids. The germline V gene encodes CDR1 LGHNA and CDR2 YSLEER. The CDR3 DNA is TGCGCCAGCAGCCAAGAAACTAGCCTCTACGAGCAGTACTTC. Amino acid sequence: CASSQETSLYEQYF.

The chain couples TRBV7-2 to TRBJ1-5; tentatively, D is TRBD1 (6 bases). The V end was cut by 0 bases, the J end by 3 bases, with 9 bases between. In germline, CDR1 is SGHTA, CDR2 FQGNSA. There are 15 residues in the CDR3. CDR3 protein: CASSLAQGSNQPQHF. DNA of the CDR3: TGTGCCAGCAGCTTAGCACAGGGTTCCAATCAGCCCCAGCATTTT.

This rearrangement joins TRBV6-5 to TRBJ2-7; 7 nucleotides line up with TRBD2. The V gene end was trimmed by 2 bases and the J gene end by 2 bases; junction bases not matched to a gene: 3. Germline V CDR1 and CDR2: MNHEY, SVGAGI. The CDR3 contains 14 residues. CDR3 sequence: CASSYGGGTYEQYF. As DNA, the CDR3 is TGTGCCAGCAGTTACGGCGGGGGAACCTACGAGCAGTACTTC.

The V call is TRBV9, the J call TRBJ2-1; 14 bases agree with TRBD2. This CDR3 region has 16 residues. V trimming: 2 bases; J trimming: 7 bases; junction bases outside the gene matches: 5. The germline V gene encodes CDR1 SGDLS and CDR2 YYNGEE. The CDR3 DNA reads as TGTGCCAGCAGCGTTCCGGGACTAGCGGGAGTAAATGAGCAGTTCTTC. Its translation is CASSVPGLAGVNEQFF.

The chain employs TRBV3-1 (or the pseudogene TRBV3-2) and TRBJ2-1, with 9 bases matching TRBD2. Germline V gene data show CDR1 as LGHDT and CDR2 as YNNKEL (reference sequence). CDR3 length: 18 amino acids. V lost 1 base, J lost 0 bases, and 7 bases stayed unmatched. CDR3 DNA sequence: TGTGCCAGCAGCCAAGTCAATAGCGGGGGATTCTCCTACAATGAGCAGTTCTTC. This translates into CASSQVNSGGFSYNEQFF.

This clone is medium-sized within its sample. The chain uses TRBV21-1 and TRBJ2-7; the DNA was not compared with TRBD1, the D call given in the table. TRBV21-1 is deemed a pseudogene. The CDR3 extends over 17 amino acids. CDR3 bases: TGTGCCAGCACCCAACAGGGTTCGGACTCCAGACCCTACGAGCAGTACTTC. Translated, it gives CASTQQGSDSRPYEQYF.

This chain links TRBV19 with TRBJ2-2; D possibly corresponds to TRBD2 (6 bases). Germline loops: CDR1 LNHDA, CDR2 SQIVND (reference sequence). This CDR3 is 14 amino acids long. Trimming took off 3 bases at V and 5 bases at J, with 10 bases between the two ends. The CDR3 here is CASSIRRGTGELFF. Written as DNA, the CDR3 is TGTGCCAGTAGTATTCGCCGGGGGACCGGGGAGCTGTTTTTT.

This chain links TRBV25-1 with TRBJ2-3, with 14 bases that match TRBD2. V shed 6 bases, J shed 2 bases, and the junction held 7 bases outside the gene matches. The CDR3 length is 17 residues. CDR1 is MGHDK and CDR2 is SYGVNS in the germline V gene. The CDR3 coding sequence is TGTGCCAGCAGCCCCAGACTAGCGGGAGGGCCCACAGATACGCAGTATTTT. It translates to CASSPRLAGGPTDTQYF. Together with reference TRBV25-1 and TRBJ2-3, the CDR3 gives the full variable domain: EADIYQTPRYLVIGTGKKITLECSQTMGHDKMYWYQQDPGMELHLIHYSYGVNSTEKGDLSSESTVSRIRTEHFPLTLESARPSHTSQYLCASSPRLAGGPTDTQYFGPGTRLTVL.

The chain carries TRBV6-2 or TRBV6-3 and TRBJ2-7, with TRBD2 identical over 9 bases. V lost 2 bases and J lost 2; bases outside the gene matches: 1. This CDR3 comprises 14 residues. Germline CDR1 and CDR2: MNHEY and SVGEGT. The CDR3 region is CASSYGGRAYEQYF. The CDR3 bases are TGTGCCAGCAGTTACGGCGGGAGGGCCTACGAGCAGTACTTC.